The clone carrying this TCR beta chain was seen a few times. This record belongs to a study of neoadjuvant anti-PD-1 for oral cavity cancer. Germline assignment: CDR1 SGHNT and CDR2 YYREEE (reference sequence). The CDR3 spans 13 residues. Trimming stripped 4 bases from V and 8 bases from J, with 15 bases between. TCRdb's table, derived via immunoSEQ multiplex PCR, lists solely in-frame clones and lacks some. Of roughly 36,000 clones listed, about 36% are singletons. Time point reported: after neoadjuvant nivolumab, at surgical resection. Patients had newly diagnosed, untreated stage II-IVA oral cavity squamous cell carcinoma.

This clonotype originated in a person aged 35-79 years with oral cavity squamous cell carcinoma. The material was tumor tissue, obtained after nivolumab (anti-PD-1) treatment. V is TRBV5-4 and J is TRBJ1-1; perhaps TRBD1 as D (5 bases). The CDR3 is CASSTDRDFEAFF. In DNA, the CDR3 is TGTGCCAGCAGCACTGACCGGGACTTCGAAGCTTTCTTT. Based on the CDR3 plus reference TRBV5-4 and TRBJ1-1, the full variable domain is ETGVTQSPTHLIKTRGQQVTLRCSSQSGHNTVSWYQQALGQGPQFIFQYYREEENGRGNFPPRFSGLQFPNYSSELNVNALELDDSALYLCASSTDRDFEAFFGQGTRLTVV.